These 6 T cell receptor beta chains came from one sample sequenced in a study of CXCR3-negative and CXCR3-positive naive CD8 T cells. TRB cDNA libraries were made by UMI-labeled 5' RACE. Reprocessing the 5' RACE reads, TCRdb reports a single entry for every CDR3 protein and omits DNA. Seen in this sample are about 56,000 distinct CDR3 sequences; the ten most common clones hold around 20%. Specimen: memory CD8+ T cells from blood. Receptors originate from a human donor in good health. Some clones in this sample may be carry-over from other donors' samples.

The chain combines TRBV7-9 with TRBJ1-2; TCRdb selects TRBD1, and the lack of DNA leaves this call unchecked. Germline-derived CDR1 and CDR2 are SEHNR and FQNEAQ (reference sequence). The CDR3 contains 15 residues. The CDR3 is CASSLGGTGPDGYTF.

This CDR3 is CASSQDRGADTGELFF. This chain joins TRBV4-3 and TRBJ2-2; TCRdb's assignment of TRBD1 cannot be checked, as there is no DNA. The CDR3 runs 16 residues. Germline V lookup: CDR1 LGHNA, CDR2 YSLEER.

The chain combines TRBV14 with TRBJ2-1; TCRdb's assignment of TRBD1 cannot be checked, as there is no DNA. CDR3 length: 17 amino acids. Germline CDR1 and CDR2: SGHDN and FVKESK. CDR3 amino acids: CASSQEGGGGPRNEQFF.

The J gene is TRBJ2-1, the V gene TRBV27. The CDR3 spans 12 residues. The germline V gene encodes CDR1 MNHEY and CDR2 SMNVEV (reference sequence). The CDR3 sequence is CASSLPGNEQFF.

This chain uses TRBV7-6 with TRBJ2-2; TCRdb names TRBD2, which stays unverified in the absence of DNA. Germline values: CDR1 SGHVS, CDR2 FNYEAQ. The CDR3 length is 16 residues. The CDR3 loop is CASSLGEGPNTGELFF.

This chain joins TRBV12-3 or TRBV12-4 and TRBJ2-7; TCRdb selects TRBD2, and the lack of DNA leaves this call unchecked. CDR3 length equals 14 residues. The chain's CDR3 is CASHLPGLADEQYF.